These 30 T cell receptor beta chains originate from one sample sequenced in a study of T-cell memory formation after mild COVID-19. TCRdb itself ran the 5' RACE reads through MiXCR, one entry per CDR3 protein. The sample includes some 350,000 distinct CDR3 sequences, approximately 12% of them seen just once. The source material was PBMCs or a T cell subset sorted from them (not recorded which). These receptor sequences come from a man between 18 and 29 years old who had mild COVID-19 (a few samples of this study predate the infection). Cell type and time point are not known.

The table lists this clonotype with a few counts. The chain has TRBV25-1 and TRBJ2-1; D remains unclear. The V and J ends lost 0 bases and 10 bases respectively, with 4 bases between them. This CDR3 has 11 amino acids. Germline CDR1 is MGHDK and CDR2 is SYGVNS. In nucleotides, the CDR3 is TGTGCCAGCAGTGAATACTTAGAGCAGTTCTTC. Translating it yields CASSEYLEQFF.

The chain couples TRBV7-2 to TRBJ2-2, with TRBD2 identical over 10 bases. Germline V lookup: CDR1 SGHTA, CDR2 FQGNSA. V shed 4 bases, J shed 3 bases, and the junction held 5 bases outside the gene matches. The CDR3 covers 16 residues. CDR3 residues: CASSWTGTSDTGELFF. The DNA for the CDR3 is TGTGCCAGCAGCTGGACCGGGACTAGCGACACCGGGGAGCTGTTTTTT.

This chain joins TRBV7-2 and TRBJ1-5; the D is unclear. This CDR3 has 15 residues. V gave up 1 base and J gave up 5 bases, with 12 bases separating them. CDR1 is SGHTA, CDR2 FQGNSA, per germline. In DNA, the CDR3 is TGTGCCAGCAGCTTAGATCTGGGGAAGTATCAGCCCCAGCATTTT. Translated: CASSLDLGKYQPQHF.

The chain joins TRBV20-1 to TRBJ2-5; the match to TRBD2 covers 8 bases. Unmatched junction bases numbered 7, after V lost 0 bases and J lost 4 bases. The CDR3 runs 15 residues. From germline, CDR1 is DFQATT and CDR2 SNEGSKA (reference sequence). This CDR3 reads CSARDRSGGLETQYF. CDR3 nucleotides: TGCAGTGCTAGAGATAGGTCGGGGGGGCTAGAGACCCAGTACTTC.

The chain carries TRBV20-1 and TRBJ1-1; possible D gene TRBD1, 5 bases. The CDR3 is 11 amino acids. V was clipped by 5 bases and J by 4 bases, with 8 bases between them. Looked up from germline, CDR1 is DFQATT and CDR2 is SNEGSKA (reference sequence). CDR3 region: CSASQGTEAFF. CDR3 nucleotides: TGCAGTGCTTCCCAGGGCACTGAAGCTTTCTTT.

This clonotype appeared a few times. The rearrangement uses TRBV5-1 and TRBJ2-1; TRBD2 matches at 8 bases. Trimming took 0 bases from V and 6 from J; bases not matched to a gene: 11. Germline assignment: CDR1 SGHRS and CDR2 YFSETQ. This CDR3 contains 17 residues. CDR3 nucleotide sequence: TGCGCCAGCAGCTTGGCACGGTCGGGGGGGCGCCGCAATGAGCAGTTCTTC. Its protein product is CASSLARSGGRRNEQFF. The complete variable domain, with remaining parts taken from reference TRBV5-1 and TRBJ2-1, reads KAGVTQTPRYLIKTRGQQVTLSCSPISGHRSVSWYQQTPGQGLQFLFEYFSETQRNKGNFPGRFSGRQFSNSRSEMNVSTLELGDSALYLCASSLARSGGRRNEQFFGPGTRLTVL.

This clonotype came up many times. The chain links TRBV15 to TRBJ2-7; D possibly corresponds to TRBD1 (5 bases). Trimming left V 3 bases short and J 3 bases short, with 15 bases between. Germline V gives CDR1 LNHNV, CDR2 YYDKDF (reference sequence). The CDR3 totals 15 residues. The CDR3 protein is CATSRWPYQGYEQYV. The CDR3 coding sequence is TGTGCCACCAGCAGGTGGCCGTACCAGGGCTACGAGCAGTACGTC.

The rearrangement uses TRBV7-9 and TRBJ1-2, with D perhaps TRBD1 (6 bases). CDR1 SEHNR and CDR2 FQNEAQ come from the germline V gene (reference sequence). The V and J ends lost 0 bases and 8 bases respectively, with 19 bases between them. The CDR3 extends over 16 amino acids. For the CDR3, the DNA is TGTGCCAGCAGCTTAGCGCGCGGGGGCCCCCTAGGCGGCTACACCTTC. Protein sequence: CASSLARGGPLGGYTF.

The table lists this clonotype with a few counts. V and J are TRBV7-9 and TRBJ1-6; the D gene is possibly TRBD1 (6 bases). CDR1 and CDR2 from the germline V gene are SEHNR and FQNEAQ (reference sequence). The germline V and J ends were trimmed by 1 base and 9 bases, with 16 bases remaining between them. The CDR3 is made up of 16 amino acids. CDR3: CASSLVTGGQSSPLHF. In DNA, the CDR3 is TGTGCCAGCAGCTTAGTCACTGGGGGCCAGAGTTCACCCCTCCACTTT.

The V gene is TRBV12-3 or TRBV12-4, the J gene TRBJ2-3, with 9 positions matching TRBD2. V lost 2 bases, J lost 4 bases, and 19 bases stayed unmatched. The length of the CDR3 is 20 residues. For the CDR3, the DNA is TGTGCCAGCAGTTTAAATTTTCGTTTTGTGGGGACTAGCCCCGCAGATACGCAGTATTTT. Residues: CASSLNFRFVGTSPADTQYF.

Only a few counts were recorded for this clonotype. V usage is TRBV28 and J usage is TRBJ1-1; D is possibly TRBD1 (6 bases). The CDR3 runs 15 residues. The germline V and J ends were trimmed by 6 bases and 0 bases, with 14 bases remaining between them. Germline loops: CDR1 MDHEN, CDR2 SYDVKM. The CDR3 loop reads CASSKQGIMNTEAFF. CDR3 in DNA: TGTGCCAGCAGCAAACAGGGTATTATGAACACTGAAGCTTTCTTT.

The CDR3 loop reads CATEDRLDANTGELFF. CDR3 bases: TGTGCCACCGAGGACAGGCTAGACGCGAACACCGGGGAGCTGTTTTTT. The chain combines TRBV24-1 with TRBJ2-2; 7 bases align to TRBD1. CDR1 and CDR2 from the germline V gene are KGHDR and SFDVKD. The CDR3 runs 16 residues. Trimming removed 9 bases from V and 0 bases from J; junction bases left unmatched: 9.

The V and J genes are TRBV5-1 and TRBJ1-6; D ambiguous. The CDR3 loop spans 14 amino acids. Germline lookup yields CDR1 SGHRS and CDR2 YFSETQ. V lost 3 bases and J lost 7, with 11 bases in between. For the CDR3, the DNA is TGCGCCAGCAGCTCGTTCGGACCGAATTCACCCCTCCACTTT. Its protein is CASSSFGPNSPLHF.

There are a few counts of this clonotype. V and J are TRBV12-5 and TRBJ1-5; 9 nucleotides match TRBD1. Germline lookup yields CDR1 LGHNT and CDR2 FRNRAP. Trimming at V came to 0 bases and at J to 0 bases, leaving 12 bases not matched to a gene. CDR3 size: 20 residues. CDR3 nucleotide sequence: TGTGCTAGTGGTTTGGTACAGGGGACAGGGCGACCTTATAGCAATCAGCCCCAGCATTTT. It yields the protein CASGLVQGTGRPYSNQPQHF.

This clonotype came up many times. V is TRBV6-1 and J is TRBJ1-6; D is uncertain. The CDR3 spans 14 residues. V lost 3 bases and J lost 6, with 9 bases in between. Per the germline V gene, CDR1 is MNHNS and CDR2 is SASEGT. CDR3 region: CASSEFGTNSPLHF. The CDR3 bases are TGTGCCAGCAGTGAGTTCGGAACTAATTCACCCCTCCACTTT.

As to this clonotype: At one boundary the junction diverges from the germline segment, which might be a read error. This chain connects TRBV9 to TRBJ2-1; 7 bases are a match to TRBD2. Germline V gene lookup returns CDR1 SGDLS and CDR2 YYNGEE. This CDR3 has 15 amino acids. This CDR3 reads CASSVDAGLSSEPFF. DNA for the CDR3: TGTGCCAGCAGCGTAGACGCGGGACTATCGTCTGAGCCGTTCTTC.

The chain combines TRBV7-3 with TRBJ2-3; D tentatively reads TRBD1 or TRBD2 (5 bases each). The germline V and J ends were trimmed by 5 bases and 3 bases, with 27 bases remaining between them. The CDR3 has 19 residues. Germline V lookup: CDR1 SGHTA, CDR2 FQGTGA. The DNA of the CDR3 is TGTGCCAGCAGCATGTCTTTAGGCAGGCAGGGAGTGGAGACAGATACGCAGTATTTT. The encoded protein is CASSMSLGRQGVETDTQYF.

The J gene is TRBJ2-3, the V gene TRBV3-1; D may be TRBD2 (6 bases). The V end was cut by 5 bases, the J end by 0 bases, with 21 bases between. This CDR3 contains 18 residues. In germline, CDR1 is LGHDT, CDR2 YNNKEL (reference sequence). The DNA for the CDR3 is TGTGCCAGCAGCGGAGCTCCCGGGGGAATAGCTAGCACAGATACGCAGTATTTT. Residues: CASSGAPGGIASTDTQYF.

The genes are TRBV6-6 and TRBJ1-2; tentative D call: TRBD1 (5 bases). The germline CDR1 and CDR2 sequences are MNHNY and SVGAGI (reference sequence). Deletions cut 10 bases from V and 6 bases from J, with 21 bases between. The CDR3 has 14 residues. This chain's CDR3 is CATQRVGRDDGYTF. In DNA, the CDR3 is TGTGCCACGCAACGGGTGGGGCGCGATGATGGCTACACCTTC.

In this sample, this clonotype turned up a few times. CDR3 coding DNA: TGTGCCAGCAGCTTCGACAGTACCACCTATGGCTACACCTTC. Amino acid sequence: CASSFDSTTYGYTF. The chain employs TRBV7-2 and TRBJ1-2, with a possible D match to TRBD1 (5 bases). The CDR3 is 14 amino acids. V gave up 3 bases and J gave up 4 bases, with 12 bases separating them. Germline values: CDR1 SGHTA, CDR2 FQGNSA.

This clonotype was seen only a few times. The V call is TRBV5-1, the J call TRBJ2-3, with unresolved D. This CDR3 region has 16 residues. In germline, CDR1 is SGHRS, CDR2 YFSETQ. The V end lost 0 bases, the J end lost 0 bases, and 11 bases lay between the germline ends. As DNA, the CDR3 is TGCGCCAGCAGCTTGGGGTTAGCTCTAAGCACAGATACGCAGTATTTT. Translation gives CASSLGLALSTDTQYF.

This chain links TRBV30 with TRBJ2-1; D gene uncertain. Germline loops: CDR1 GTSNPN, CDR2 SVGIG (reference sequence). The CDR3 runs 12 residues. The V gene lost 8 bases and the J gene lost 7 bases, with 15 bases spanning the gap. This CDR3 is CAGDVLGNEQFF. The CDR3 DNA sequence: TGTGCCGGCGACGTCCTAGGAAATGAGCAGTTCTTC.

This chain connects TRBV19 to TRBJ1-3, with D tentatively TRBD1 (5 bases). The CDR3 extends over 14 amino acids. V lost 8 bases, J lost 1 base, and 12 bases lay in between. Germline CDR1 LNHDA, CDR2 SQIVND (reference sequence). Here the CDR3 DNA reads TGTGCCAGTCTCCCCCGGGGGTCTGGAAACACCATATATTTT. Translated: CASLPRGSGNTIYF.

V usage is TRBV4-2 and J usage is TRBJ2-1, with a possible D match to TRBD2 (5 bases). This CDR3 is built from 15 residues. Trimming left V 0 bases short and J 6 bases short, with 12 bases between. CDR1 and CDR2 from the germline V gene are LGHNA and YNFKEQ. For the CDR3, the DNA is TGTGCCAGCAGCCAAGATAATGGAGGCCCCAATGAGCAGTTCTTC. Protein product: CASSQDNGGPNEQFF.

This clonotype was counted between two and nine times. The genes are TRBV20-1 and TRBJ1-6, with D unresolved. V was clipped by 5 bases and J by 11 bases, with 16 bases between them. CDR1 DFQATT and CDR2 SNEGSKA come from the germline V gene (reference sequence). CDR3 length equals 13 residues. CDR3 loop: CSAAIEGGTPLHF. CDR3 DNA: TGCAGTGCTGCTATTGAGGGAGGGACACCCCTCCACTTT.

This clonotype turned up a few times. The CDR3 coding sequence is TGTGCCAGCAGCCCCCGACCGGAATACACTAACTATGGCTACACCTTC. Translation: CASSPRPEYTNYGYTF. The V and J genes are TRBV5-6 and TRBJ1-2; D gene uncertain. Germline CDR1 reads SGHDT; CDR2 reads YYEEEE. The ends were cut back, 4 bases at V and 0 bases at J, with 16 bases in the middle. CDR3 length: 16 amino acids.

This clonotype was recorded a few times. The CDR3 coding sequence is TGTGCCAGCAGCCAAGCAAGTGGCTACACCTTC. Translated, it gives CASSQASGYTF. This chain connects TRBV3-1 to TRBJ1-2, with D hard to call. V lost 1 base, J lost 7 bases, and 4 bases lay in between. Germline V gene sequence: CDR1 LGHDT, CDR2 YNNKEL (reference sequence). There are 11 residues in the CDR3.

V usage is TRBV6-2 or TRBV6-3 and J usage is TRBJ2-3; D not certain. V dropped 0 bases and J dropped 4 bases, with 17 bases sitting between them. This CDR3 is 17 amino acids long. CDR1 is MNHEY, CDR2 SVGEGT, per germline. CDR3 amino acids: CASSYSPSPRIADTQYF. Here the CDR3 DNA reads TGTGCCAGCAGTTACTCTCCCTCACCCCGTATCGCAGATACGCAGTATTTT.

The CDR3 DNA reads as TGTGCCAGCAGCCCGAGGGACACTGAAGCTTTCTTT. Protein product: CASSPRDTEAFF. The chain links TRBV7-2 to TRBJ1-1, with unresolved D. V shed 5 bases and J shed 3 bases, with 7 bases lying between them. CDR3 size: 12 residues. Germline V gives CDR1 SGHTA, CDR2 FQGNSA.

V gene TRBV4-3 combines with J gene TRBJ1-1, with 8 positions matching TRBD1. CDR3 size: 14 residues. Looked up from germline, CDR1 is LGHNA and CDR2 is YSLEER. Trimming cost V 1 base and J 5 bases; bases outside gene matches: 3. The CDR3 spells CASSQGDRGTEAFF. CDR3 bases: TGCGCCAGCAGCCAAGGAGACAGGGGTACTGAAGCTTTCTTT.